Each of the 22 T cell receptor beta chains below was sequenced from the same sample in a study of shared clonotypes between healthy human individuals. Measured with immunoSEQ multiplex PCR; TCRdb has only the in-frame clones, and not every one. This sample has roughly 500,000 clones, with about four fifths found just once. The sample comprised PBMCs. The origin of the receptors is a woman aged 40 to 50 in good health. Some clones in this sample may be carry-over from other donors' samples.

This clone was observed a handful of times. The genes are TRBV5-5 and TRBJ1-2; D is unclear. The V and J ends lost 0 bases and 3 bases respectively, with 0 bases between them. The CDR3 totals 11 residues. From germline, CDR1 is SGHKS and CDR2 YYEKEE (reference sequence). In DNA form, the CDR3 reads TGTGCCAGCAGCTTGGACTATGGCTACACCTTC. Encoded protein: CASSLDYGYTF.

This chain links TRBV28 with TRBJ2-7; D is possibly TRBD1 (6 bases). The CDR3 is made up of 15 amino acids. Trimming left V 5 bases short and J 0 bases short, with 14 bases between. CDR1 and CDR2 (germline): MDHEN, SYDVKM. The CDR3 loop is CASSDTGSLSYEQYF. The DNA for the CDR3 is TGTGCCAGCAGTGACACAGGGAGCCTCTCCTACGAGCAGTACTTC.

The chain couples TRBV19 to TRBJ2-3; 8 bases fit TRBD1. J lost 6 bases, V lost 4 bases, and 6 bases had no gene match. This CDR3 is built from 14 residues. Germline CDR1 LNHDA, CDR2 SQIVND (reference sequence). CDR3 bases: TGTGCCAGTAGTACCCAGGGGGCGGATGATACGCAGTATTTT. This codes for CASSTQGADDTQYF. The variable domain in full, completed from reference TRBV19 and TRBJ2-3, reads DGGITQSPKYLFRKEGQNVTLSCEQNLNHDAMYWYRQDPGQGLRLIYYSQIVNDFQKGDIAEGYSVSREKKESFPLTVTSAQKNPTAFYLCASSTQGADDTQYFGPGTRLTVL.

The CDR3 sequence is CASSLDGPYEQYF. The CDR3 DNA is TGTGCCAGCAGCTTGGACGGACCCTACGAGCAGTACTTC. The chain uses TRBV5-6 and TRBJ2-7; no firm D call. This CDR3 has 13 residues. Germline CDR1 and CDR2: SGHDT and YYEEEE. Between the trimmed V and J ends, which lost 0 bases and 2 bases, there was a span of 6 bases. Together with reference TRBV5-6 and TRBJ2-7, the CDR3 gives the full variable domain: DAGVTQSPTHLIKTRGQQVTLRCSPKSGHDTVSWYQQALGQGPQFIFQYYEEEERQRGNFPDRFSGHQFPNYSSELNVNALLLGDSALYLCASSLDGPYEQYFGPGTRLTVT.

The chain employs TRBV6-5 and TRBJ1-5, with D possibly TRBD1 on 6 matching bases. V was shortened by 5 bases and J by 7 bases, with 12 bases between the two germline ends. The CDR3 covers 13 residues. Germline loops: CDR1 MNHEY, CDR2 SVGAGI. The DNA of the CDR3 is TGTGCCAGCAGTCCATACAGGGAACAGCCCCAGCATTTT. Translation gives CASSPYREQPQHF.

The chain recombines TRBV9 with TRBJ1-2; 9 nucleotides line up with TRBD1. There are 15 residues in the CDR3. J gave up 4 bases and V 5 bases, and 9 bases lay outside the gene matches. CDR1 is SGDLS and CDR2 is YYNGEE in the germline V gene. DNA of the CDR3: TGTGCCAGCAGAACCTCCGGGACAGGGAGCTATGGCTACACCTTC. Its translation is CASRTSGTGSYGYTF.

The chain combines TRBV2 with TRBJ2-7; 7 bases are shared with TRBD2. J lost 7 bases, V lost 4 bases, and 7 bases had no gene match. This CDR3 comprises 13 residues. Germline V gene lookup returns CDR1 SNHLY and CDR2 FYNNEI. The CDR3 DNA sequence: TGTGCCAGCAGTGGGCTTGGGGGGGATGAGCAGTACTTC. Translated: CASSGLGGDEQYF.

J is TRBJ2-3 and V is TRBV6-1; TRBD1 agrees at 7 bases. J lost 2 bases, V lost 6 bases, and 5 bases had no gene match. The CDR3 loop spans 14 amino acids. In germline, CDR1 is MNHNS, CDR2 SASEGT. DNA of the CDR3: TGTGCCAGCAGGTCGACAGGGAACACAGATACGCAGTATTTT. Residues: CASRSTGNTDTQYF.

In nucleotides, the CDR3 is TGCGCCAGCAGCGCTAGAGGACAGGGCGGAGAAAAACTGTTTTTT. Translating it yields CASSARGQGGEKLFF. V and J are TRBV5-1 and TRBJ1-4; 8 bases align to TRBD1. The germline CDR1 and CDR2 sequences are SGHRS and YFSETQ. V trimming: 4 bases; J trimming: 8 bases; junction bases outside the gene matches: 10. There are 15 residues in the CDR3.

The gene calls are TRBV7-6 and TRBJ1-2; unclear D gene. CDR3 size: 13 residues. Germline V CDR1 and CDR2: SGHVS, FNYEAQ. Between the trimmed V and J ends, which lost 5 bases and 8 bases, there was a span of 15 bases. This chain's CDR3 is CASSPPRAGGYTF. In DNA, the CDR3 is TGTGCCAGCAGCCCCCCGAGGGCTGGAGGCTACACCTTC.

This chain links TRBV7-2 with TRBJ2-1; D is ambiguous. This CDR3 has 13 residues. Germline CDR1 reads SGHTA; CDR2 reads FQGNSA. V lost 5 bases, J lost 9 bases, and 14 bases lay in between. CDR3 sequence: CASSTLSWGEQFF. In nucleotides, the CDR3 is TGTGCCAGCAGCACCCTTAGTTGGGGTGAGCAGTTCTTC.

The rearrangement joins TRBV28 to TRBJ1-6, with no clear D. The germline V gene encodes CDR1 MDHEN and CDR2 SYDVKM. Trimming left V 2 bases short and J 2 bases short, with 7 bases between. The CDR3 spans 15 residues. The CDR3 region has the DNA TGTGCCAGCAGTTTAACCAGGACCTATAATTCACCCCTCCACTTT. Encoded protein: CASSLTRTYNSPLHF. The full variable domain, rest sourced from reference TRBV28 and TRBJ1-6, is DVKVTQSSRYLVKRTGEKVFLECVQDMDHENMFWYRQDPGLGLRLIYFSYDVKMKEKGDIPEGYSVSREKKERFSLILESASTNQTSMYLCASSLTRTYNSPLHFGNGTRLTVT.

Concerning this clone itself: The junction shows a germline mismatch at one end, possibly a read error. The gene calls are TRBV5-4 and TRBJ2-5; possibly TRBD2 for D (6 bases). This CDR3 has 15 amino acids. Germline-derived CDR1 and CDR2 are SGHNT and YYREEE (reference sequence). In nucleotides, the CDR3 is TGTGCCAGCAGCTTGCTCTCTAGCGCTCAAGGGACCCAGTACTTC. Its protein is CASSLLSSAQGTQYF. Full variable domain (rest looked up from reference TRBV5-4 and TRBJ2-5): ETGVTQSPTHLIKTRGQQVTLRCSSQSGHNTVSWYQQALGQGPQFIFQYYREEENGRGNFPPRFSGLQFPNYSSELNVNALELDDSALYLCASSLLSSAQGTQYFGPGTRLLVL.

The rearrangement uses TRBV7-2 and TRBJ1-2; no firm D call. This CDR3 is built from 14 residues. Germline V gene sequence: CDR1 SGHTA, CDR2 FQGNSA. The germline V and J ends were trimmed by 0 bases and 4 bases, with 9 bases remaining between them. CDR3 residues: CASSLAARTYGYTF. Here the CDR3 DNA reads TGTGCCAGCAGCTTAGCGGCCCGAACCTATGGCTACACCTTC.

The chain is built from TRBV28 and TRBJ2-2, with D possibly called TRBD1 or TRBD2 (5 bases each). CDR1 MDHEN and CDR2 SYDVKM come from the germline V gene. CDR3 length: 14 residues. Trimming stripped 6 bases from V and 2 bases from J, with 10 bases between. CDR3 sequence (DNA): TGTGCCAGCAGACTAGGGGAAAACACCGGGGAGCTGTTTTTT. It codes for CASRLGENTGELFF. Using reference TRBV28 and TRBJ2-2 for the parts outside the CDR3, the full variable domain is DVKVTQSSRYLVKRTGEKVFLECVQDMDHENMFWYRQDPGLGLRLIYFSYDVKMKEKGDIPEGYSVSREKKERFSLILESASTNQTSMYLCASRLGENTGELFFGEGSRLTVL.

The rearrangement joins TRBV6-1 to TRBJ1-5; TRBD1 is a possible D gene (5 bases). The V gene's germline CDR1 is MNHNS and CDR2 SASEGT. This CDR3 region has 17 residues. The ends were cut back, 0 bases at V and 1 base at J, with 13 bases in the middle. The DNA for the CDR3 is TGTGCCAGCAGTGAAGCGTTGGGGGAGCGGAGCAATCAGCCCCAGCATTTT. As protein: CASSEALGERSNQPQHF.

Here the CDR3 reads CASSHNRRLAVHEQYF. CDR3 nucleotide sequence: TGTGCCAGCAGCCATAACCGACGGCTAGCTGTCCACGAGCAGTACTTC. The rearrangement joins TRBV14 to TRBJ2-7; TRBD2 might be the D (5 bases). Looked up from germline, CDR1 is SGHDN and CDR2 is FVKESK. V was pared by 3 bases and J by 5 bases, with 20 bases between. The CDR3 consists of 16 residues.

The rearrangement links TRBV19 to TRBJ2-1, with D tentatively TRBD2 (5 bases). Trimming removed 4 bases at V and 0 bases at J, with 10 bases between. The germline V gene has CDR1 LNHDA and CDR2 SQIVND (reference sequence). This CDR3 spans 15 amino acids. CDR3 protein: CASSTRGSSYNEQFF. Written as DNA, the CDR3 is TGTGCCAGTAGTACCCGTGGGAGCTCCTACAATGAGCAGTTCTTC. Variable domain in full (rest from reference TRBV19 and TRBJ2-1): DGGITQSPKYLFRKEGQNVTLSCEQNLNHDAMYWYRQDPGQGLRLIYYSQIVNDFQKGDIAEGYSVSREKKESFPLTVTSAQKNPTAFYLCASSTRGSSYNEQFFGPGTRLTVL.

The V gene is TRBV9, the J gene TRBJ1-3; TRBD1 matches 8 bases. The junction had 2 bases not matched to a gene; V was cut back by 0 bases and J by 0 bases. Germline CDR1 reads SGDLS; CDR2 reads YYNGEE. This CDR3 is 16 amino acids long. The CDR3 DNA reads as TGTGCCAGCAGCGTAGGGACAGGGAGCTCTGGAAACACCATATATTTT. Translating gives CASSVGTGSSGNTIYF.

V is TRBV4-3 and J is TRBJ1-3, with TRBD1 matching 8 bases. The CDR3 has 16 residues. Germline CDR1 reads LGHNA; CDR2 reads YSLEER. After removal of 4 bases from V and 1 base from J, the junction contained 6 bases not matched to a gene. The CDR3 region has the DNA TGCGCCAGCAGCCCCTTAACAGGGGGTTCTGGAAACACCATATATTTT. It codes for CASSPLTGGSGNTIYF.

The gene calls are TRBV7-9 and TRBJ1-1; D gene unclear. The V and J ends lost 1 base and 1 base respectively, with 4 bases between them. The CDR3 covers 13 residues. Germline assignment: CDR1 SEHNR and CDR2 FQNEAQ (reference sequence). The CDR3 spells CASSLDQNTEAFF. For the CDR3, the DNA is TGTGCCAGCAGCTTAGATCAGAACACTGAAGCTTTCTTT. The whole variable domain, filled in from reference TRBV7-9 and TRBJ1-1, reads DTGVSQNPRHKITKRGQNVTFRCDPISEHNRLYWYRQTLGQGPEFLTYFQNEAQLEKSRLLSDRFSAERPKGSFSTLEIQRTEQGDSAMYLCASSLDQNTEAFFGQGTRLTVV.

The chain recombines TRBV4-2 with TRBJ1-3; 7 positions match TRBD1. The CDR3 runs 17 residues. The V segment lost 0 bases and the J segment 2 bases; nucleotides outside the gene matches: 7. Germline CDR1 reads LGHNA; CDR2 reads YNFKEQ. The CDR3 region is CASSQEGTGAPGNTIYF. The CDR3 nucleotides are TGTGCCAGCAGCCAAGAAGGAACAGGGGCCCCTGGAAACACCATATATTTT.